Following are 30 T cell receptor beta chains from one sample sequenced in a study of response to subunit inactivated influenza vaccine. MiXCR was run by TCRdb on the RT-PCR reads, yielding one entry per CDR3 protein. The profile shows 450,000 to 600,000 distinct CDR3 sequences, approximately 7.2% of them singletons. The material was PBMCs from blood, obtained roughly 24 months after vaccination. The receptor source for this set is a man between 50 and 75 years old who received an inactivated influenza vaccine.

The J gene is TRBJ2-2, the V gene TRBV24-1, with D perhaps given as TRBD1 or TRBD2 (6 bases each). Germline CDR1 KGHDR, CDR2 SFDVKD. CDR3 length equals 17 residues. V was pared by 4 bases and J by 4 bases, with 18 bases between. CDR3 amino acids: CATSDSTAGQSTGELFF. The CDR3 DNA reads TGTGCCACCAGTGACTCGACCGCGGGACAAAGCACCGGGGAGCTGTTTTTT.

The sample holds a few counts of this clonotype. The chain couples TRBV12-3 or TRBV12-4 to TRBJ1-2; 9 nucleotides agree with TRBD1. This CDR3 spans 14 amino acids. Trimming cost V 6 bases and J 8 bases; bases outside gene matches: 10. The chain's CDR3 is CASRRGQGIEGYTF. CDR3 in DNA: TGTGCCAGCAGAAGAGGACAGGGGATAGAGGGCTACACCTTC.

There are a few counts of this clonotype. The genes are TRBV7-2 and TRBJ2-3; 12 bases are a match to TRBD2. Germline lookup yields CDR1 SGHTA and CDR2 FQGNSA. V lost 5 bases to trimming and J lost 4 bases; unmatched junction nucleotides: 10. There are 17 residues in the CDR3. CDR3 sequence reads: CASSAFGLAGGSDTQYF. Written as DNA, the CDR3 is TGTGCCAGCAGCGCCTTTGGGCTAGCGGGAGGGTCAGATACGCAGTATTTT.

CDR3 DNA sequence: TGCAGTGCTAGGGGGGGGCGGGGTCGATGGCCAGATACGCAGTATTTT. Encoded protein: CSARGGRGRWPDTQYF. This sequence joins TRBV20-1 and TRBJ2-3, with D possibly matching TRBD2 (7 bases). Trimming removed 3 bases from V and 4 bases from J, with 20 bases in between. Germline values: CDR1 DFQATT, CDR2 SNEGSKA (reference sequence). This CDR3 comprises 16 residues.

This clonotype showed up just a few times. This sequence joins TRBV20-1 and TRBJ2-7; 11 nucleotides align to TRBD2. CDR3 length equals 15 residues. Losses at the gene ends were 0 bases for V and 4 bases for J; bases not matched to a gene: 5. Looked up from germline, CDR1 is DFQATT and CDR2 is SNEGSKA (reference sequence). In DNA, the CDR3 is TGCAGTGCTAGAGATCTCGCTAGCGGGAGGTACGAGCAGTACTTC. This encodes CSARDLASGRYEQYF.

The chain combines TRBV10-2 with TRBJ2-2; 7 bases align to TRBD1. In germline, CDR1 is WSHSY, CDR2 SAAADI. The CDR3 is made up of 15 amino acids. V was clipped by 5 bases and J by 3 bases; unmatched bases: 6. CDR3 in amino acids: CASSRQGIDTGELFF. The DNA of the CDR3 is TGCGCCAGCAGTCGACAGGGTATAGACACCGGGGAGCTGTTTTTT.

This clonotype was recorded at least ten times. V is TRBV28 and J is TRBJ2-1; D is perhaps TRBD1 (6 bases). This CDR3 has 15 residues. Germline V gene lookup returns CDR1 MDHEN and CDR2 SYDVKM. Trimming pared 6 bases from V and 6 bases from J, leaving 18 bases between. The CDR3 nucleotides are TGTGCCAGCAGAGTCAGGGGCCAGAGTCTCAATGAGCAGTTCTTC. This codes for CASRVRGQSLNEQFF. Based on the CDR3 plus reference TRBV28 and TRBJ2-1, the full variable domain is DVKVTQSSRYLVKRTGEKVFLECVQDMDHENMFWYRQDPGLGLRLIYFSYDVKMKEKGDIPEGYSVSREKKERFSLILESASTNQTSMYLCASRVRGQSLNEQFFGPGTRLTVL.

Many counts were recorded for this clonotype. The CDR3 DNA follows: TGTGCCAGCAGTTTTTTGGCGGGGAGGAACACCGGGGAGCTGTTTTTT. Protein: CASSFLAGRNTGELFF. The rearrangement uses TRBV27 and TRBJ2-2; tentative D call: TRBD2 (6 bases). V lost 3 bases and J 1 base, leaving 12 bases between the germline ends. The germline gives CDR1 MNHEY, CDR2 SMNVEV (reference sequence). The CDR3 is made up of 16 amino acids.

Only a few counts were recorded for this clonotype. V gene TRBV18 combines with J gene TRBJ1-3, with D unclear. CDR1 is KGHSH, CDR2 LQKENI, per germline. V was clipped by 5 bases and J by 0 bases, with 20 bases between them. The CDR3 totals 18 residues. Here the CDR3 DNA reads TGTGCCAGCTCAAGAACGAGTCGATATTTAGACTCTGGAAACACCATATATTTT. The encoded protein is CASSRTSRYLDSGNTIYF.

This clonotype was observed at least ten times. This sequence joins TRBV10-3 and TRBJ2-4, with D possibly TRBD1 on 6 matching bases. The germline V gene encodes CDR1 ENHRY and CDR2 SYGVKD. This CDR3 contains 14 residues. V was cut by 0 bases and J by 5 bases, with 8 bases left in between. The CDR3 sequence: CAISESWTENIQYF. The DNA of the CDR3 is TGTGCCATCAGTGAGTCGTGGACAGAAAACATTCAGTACTTC.

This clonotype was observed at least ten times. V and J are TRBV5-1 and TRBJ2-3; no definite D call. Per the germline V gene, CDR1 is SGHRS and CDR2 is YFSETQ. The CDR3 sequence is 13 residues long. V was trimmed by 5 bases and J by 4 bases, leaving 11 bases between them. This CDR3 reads CASRTGQPDTQYF. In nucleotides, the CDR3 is TGCGCCAGCAGAACGGGCCAGCCAGATACGCAGTATTTT. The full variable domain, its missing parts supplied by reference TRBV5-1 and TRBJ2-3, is KAGVTQTPRYLIKTRGQQVTLSCSPISGHRSVSWYQQTPGQGLQFLFEYFSETQRNKGNFPGRFSGRQFSNSRSEMNVSTLELGDSALYLCASRTGQPDTQYFGPGTRLTVL.

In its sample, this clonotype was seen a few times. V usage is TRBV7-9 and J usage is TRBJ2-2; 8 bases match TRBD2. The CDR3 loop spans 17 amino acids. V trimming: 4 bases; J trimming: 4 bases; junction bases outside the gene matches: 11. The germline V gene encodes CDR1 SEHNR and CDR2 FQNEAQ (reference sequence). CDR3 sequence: CASSSKLASGSTGELFF. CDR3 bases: TGTGCCAGCAGCTCAAAGCTAGCGAGCGGGAGCACCGGGGAGCTGTTTTTT. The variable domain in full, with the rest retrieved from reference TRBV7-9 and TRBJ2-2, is DTGVSQNPRHKITKRGQNVTFRCDPISEHNRLYWYRQTLGQGPEFLTYFQNEAQLEKSRLLSDRFSAERPKGSFSTLEIQRTEQGDSAMYLCASSSKLASGSTGELFFGEGSRLTVL.

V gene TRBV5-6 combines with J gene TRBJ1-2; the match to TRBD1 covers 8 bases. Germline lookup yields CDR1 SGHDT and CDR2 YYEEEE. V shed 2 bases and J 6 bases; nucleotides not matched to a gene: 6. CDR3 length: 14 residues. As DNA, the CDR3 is TGTGCCAGCAGCTTAACAGGGGGTTATGATGGCTACACCTTC. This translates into CASSLTGGYDGYTF.

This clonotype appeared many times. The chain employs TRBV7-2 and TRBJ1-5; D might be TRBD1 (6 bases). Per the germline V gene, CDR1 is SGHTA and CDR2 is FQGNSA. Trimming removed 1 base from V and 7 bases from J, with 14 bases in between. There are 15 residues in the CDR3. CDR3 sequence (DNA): TGTGCCAGCAGCTTAGTAGGGGCGGGACACCAGCCCCAGCATTTT. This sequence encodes CASSLVGAGHQPQHF.

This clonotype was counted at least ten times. CDR3 nucleotide sequence: TGCAGCGCTGGAGGGGGAGAGATTCCTACAGATACGCAGTATTTT. Amino acid sequence: CSAGGGEIPTDTQYF. J is TRBJ2-3 and V is TRBV29-1; the D gene could be TRBD1 or TRBD2 (6 bases each). This CDR3 has 15 amino acids. The germline V and J ends were trimmed by 7 bases and 3 bases, with 20 bases remaining between them. Germline CDR1 is SQVTM and CDR2 is ANQGSEA.

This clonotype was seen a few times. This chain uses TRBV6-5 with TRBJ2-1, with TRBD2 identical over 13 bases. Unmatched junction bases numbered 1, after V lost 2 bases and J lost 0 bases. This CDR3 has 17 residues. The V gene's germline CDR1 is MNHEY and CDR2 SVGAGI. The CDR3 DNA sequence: TGTGCCAGCAGTTACGGGACTAGCGGGGACTCCTACAATGAGCAGTTCTTC. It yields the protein CASSYGTSGDSYNEQFF.

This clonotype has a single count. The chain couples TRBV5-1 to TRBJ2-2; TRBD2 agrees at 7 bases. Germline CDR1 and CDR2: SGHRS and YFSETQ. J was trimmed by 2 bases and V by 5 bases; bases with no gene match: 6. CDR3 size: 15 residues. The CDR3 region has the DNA TGCGCCAGCAGTTATAGCGGGCATAACACCGGGGAGCTGTTTTTT. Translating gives CASSYSGHNTGELFF. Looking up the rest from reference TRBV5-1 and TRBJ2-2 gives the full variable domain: KAGVTQTPRYLIKTRGQQVTLSCSPISGHRSVSWYQQTPGQGLQFLFEYFSETQRNKGNFPGRFSGRQFSNSRSEMNVSTLELGDSALYLCASSYSGHNTGELFFGEGSRLTVL.

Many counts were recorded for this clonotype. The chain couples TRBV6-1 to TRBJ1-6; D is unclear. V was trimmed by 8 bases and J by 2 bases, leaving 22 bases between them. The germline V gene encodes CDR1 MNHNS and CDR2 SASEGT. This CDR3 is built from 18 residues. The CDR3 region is CASAPRPGRLTYNSPLHF. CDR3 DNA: TGTGCCAGCGCCCCAAGGCCTGGCCGACTTACCTATAATTCACCCCTCCACTTT.

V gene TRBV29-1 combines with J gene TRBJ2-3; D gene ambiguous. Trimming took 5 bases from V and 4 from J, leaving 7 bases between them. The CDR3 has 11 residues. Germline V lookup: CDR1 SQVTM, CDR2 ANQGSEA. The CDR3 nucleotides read TGCAGCGTTAAGGCCCCAGATACGCAGTATTTT. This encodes CSVKAPDTQYF.

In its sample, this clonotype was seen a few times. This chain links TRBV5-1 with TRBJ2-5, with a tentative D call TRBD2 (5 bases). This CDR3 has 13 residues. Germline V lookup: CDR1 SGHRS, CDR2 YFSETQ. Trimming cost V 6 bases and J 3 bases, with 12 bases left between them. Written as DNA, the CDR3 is TGCGCCAGCACCCGAAGCGGAGAAGAGACCCAGTACTTC. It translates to CASTRSGEETQYF.

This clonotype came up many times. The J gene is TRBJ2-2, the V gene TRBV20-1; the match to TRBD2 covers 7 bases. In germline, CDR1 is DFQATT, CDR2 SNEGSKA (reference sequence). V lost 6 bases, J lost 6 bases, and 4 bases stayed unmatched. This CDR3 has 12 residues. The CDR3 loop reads CSAMAGAGELFF. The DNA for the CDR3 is TGCAGTGCAATGGCGGGGGCCGGGGAGCTGTTTTTT.

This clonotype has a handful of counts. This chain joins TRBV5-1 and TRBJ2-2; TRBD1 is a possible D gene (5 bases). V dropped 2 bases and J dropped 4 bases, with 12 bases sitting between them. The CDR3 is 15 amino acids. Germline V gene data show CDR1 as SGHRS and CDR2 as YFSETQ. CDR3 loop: CASSFSQGGTGELFF. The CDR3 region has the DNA TGCGCCAGCAGCTTTAGCCAGGGTGGCACCGGGGAGCTGTTTTTT.

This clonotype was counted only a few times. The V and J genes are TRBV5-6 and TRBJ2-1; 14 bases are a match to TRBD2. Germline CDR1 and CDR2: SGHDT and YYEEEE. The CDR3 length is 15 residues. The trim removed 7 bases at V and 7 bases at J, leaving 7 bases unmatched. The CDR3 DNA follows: TGTGCCAGCGGAGGGACTAGCGGGGGAGGGAATGAGCAGTTCTTC. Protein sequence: CASGGTSGGGNEQFF.

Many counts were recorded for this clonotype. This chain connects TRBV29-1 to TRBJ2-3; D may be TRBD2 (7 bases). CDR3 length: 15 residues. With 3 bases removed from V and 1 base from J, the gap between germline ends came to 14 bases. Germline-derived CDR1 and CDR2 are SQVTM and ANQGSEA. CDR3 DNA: TGCAGCGTTGAGAAAGGGGGGGCTGGCACAGATACGCAGTATTTT. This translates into CSVEKGGAGTDTQYF.

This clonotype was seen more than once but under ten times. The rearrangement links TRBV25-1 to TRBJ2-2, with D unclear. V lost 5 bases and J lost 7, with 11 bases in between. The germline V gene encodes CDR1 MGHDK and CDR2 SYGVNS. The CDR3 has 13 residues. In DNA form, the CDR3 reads TGTGCCAGCAGTTCCAGTTTTAACGGGGAGCTGTTTTTT. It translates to CASSSSFNGELFF. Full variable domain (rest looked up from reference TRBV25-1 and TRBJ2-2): EADIYQTPRYLVIGTGKKITLECSQTMGHDKMYWYQQDPGMELHLIHYSYGVNSTEKGDLSSESTVSRIRTEHFPLTLESARPSHTSQYLCASSSSFNGELFFGEGSRLTVL.

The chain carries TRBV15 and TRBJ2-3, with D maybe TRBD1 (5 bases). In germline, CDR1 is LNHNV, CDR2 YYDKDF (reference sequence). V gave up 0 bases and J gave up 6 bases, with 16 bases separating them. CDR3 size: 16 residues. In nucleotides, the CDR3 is TGTGCCACCAGCAGAGATTTCCCCAGGGTAGGGGATACGCAGTATTTT. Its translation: CATSRDFPRVGDTQYF.

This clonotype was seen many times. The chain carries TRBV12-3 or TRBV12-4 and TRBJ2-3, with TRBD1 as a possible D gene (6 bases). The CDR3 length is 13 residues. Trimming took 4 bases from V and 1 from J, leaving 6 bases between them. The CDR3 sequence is CASSSGGTDTQYF. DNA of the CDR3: TGTGCCAGCAGTTCAGGGGGCACAGATACGCAGTATTTT.

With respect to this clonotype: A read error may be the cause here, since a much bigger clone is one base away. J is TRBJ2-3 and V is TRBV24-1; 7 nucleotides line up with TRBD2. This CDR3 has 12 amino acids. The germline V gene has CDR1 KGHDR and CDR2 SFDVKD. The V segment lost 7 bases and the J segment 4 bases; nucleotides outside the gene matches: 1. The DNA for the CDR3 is TGTGCCACCAGGGGGGGGGCAGATACGCAGTATTTT. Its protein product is CATRGGADTQYF.

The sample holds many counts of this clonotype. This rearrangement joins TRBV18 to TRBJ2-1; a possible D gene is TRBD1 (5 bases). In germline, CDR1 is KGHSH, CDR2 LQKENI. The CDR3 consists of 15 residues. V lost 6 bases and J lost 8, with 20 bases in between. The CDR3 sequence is CASSPRQTRQDEQFF. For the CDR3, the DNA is TGTGCCAGCTCCCCTAGACAGACTCGTCAGGATGAGCAGTTCTTC.

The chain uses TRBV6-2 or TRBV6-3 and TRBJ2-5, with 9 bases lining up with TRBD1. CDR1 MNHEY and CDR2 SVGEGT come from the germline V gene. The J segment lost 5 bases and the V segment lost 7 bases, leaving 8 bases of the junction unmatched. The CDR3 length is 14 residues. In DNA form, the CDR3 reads TGTGCCAGCACCGAACAGGGGGCGGGGGAGACCCAGTACTTC. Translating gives CASTEQGAGETQYF.